These 22 T cell receptor beta chains originate from one sample sequenced in a study of metastatic and nonmetastatic thyroid tumors. TCRdb reprocessed the PCR reads via MiXCR. Among about 17,000 clones listed, 20% to 30% were seen once. The entire patient cohort was treatment-naive prior to thyroid surgery. Sample: tumor tissue. Receptor source: a female donor with papillary thyroid cancer or a benign thyroid nodule (not recorded which). Some clones in this sample may be carry-over from other donors' samples.

The chain recombines TRBV30 with TRBJ1-5, with D unclear. There are 14 residues in the CDR3. Trimming pared 2 bases from V and 5 bases from J, leaving 13 bases between. CDR1 is GTSNPN and CDR2 is SVGIG in the germline V gene (reference sequence). DNA of the CDR3: TGTGCCTGGAGTACGCGTCTCCAGCATCAGCCCCAGCATTTT. It yields the protein CAWSTRLQHQPQHF.

This clone was seen many times. V gene TRBV7-9 combines with J gene TRBJ2-1; no definite D call. Per the germline V gene, CDR1 is SEHNR and CDR2 is FQNEAQ (reference sequence). Trimming stripped 6 bases from V and 9 bases from J, with 12 bases between. CDR3 length equals 12 residues. The CDR3 sequence: CASSSDGSEQFF. DNA of the CDR3: TGTGCCAGCAGTTCGGACGGAAGTGAGCAGTTCTTC. Full variable domain (outside the CDR3, taken from reference TRBV7-9 and TRBJ2-1): DTGVSQNPRHKITKRGQNVTFRCDPISEHNRLYWYRQTLGQGPEFLTYFQNEAQLEKSRLLSDRFSAERPKGSFSTLEIQRTEQGDSAMYLCASSSDGSEQFFGPGTRLTVL.

Worth noting for this clone: Sequence at one end of the junction differs from germline and may be a read error. The chain is built from TRBV11-2 and TRBJ1-2; unclear D gene. Germline V gene sequence: CDR1 SGHAT, CDR2 FQNNGV. The CDR3 runs 9 residues. The CDR3 DNA reads as TGTGCCACTGGTAGACCCCCCAACTTC. Protein product: CATGRPPNF.

This clone has a handful of counts. The gene calls are TRBV7-2 and TRBJ2-7, with TRBD2 identical over 9 bases. The CDR3 covers 15 residues. V lost 3 bases to trimming and J lost 6 bases; unmatched junction nucleotides: 9. CDR1 and CDR2 (germline): SGHTA, FQGNSA. In DNA form, the CDR3 reads TGTGCCAGCAGCTTTTCACGGGGACTAGCCACCGAGCAGTACTTC. Encoded protein: CASSFSRGLATEQYF.

The chain combines TRBV4-2 with TRBJ2-3, with 10 bases matching TRBD2. The germline V gene encodes CDR1 LGHNA and CDR2 YNFKEQ. This CDR3 is built from 18 residues. The V gene end was trimmed by 0 bases and the J gene end by 2 bases; junction bases not matched to a gene: 8. The CDR3 loop reads CASSQDKSAGGHTDTQYF. CDR3 DNA sequence: TGTGCCAGCAGCCAAGATAAATCAGCGGGAGGGCACACAGATACGCAGTATTTT.

This clone came up many times. The chain employs TRBV20-1 and TRBJ2-5, with 9 bases that match TRBD1. This CDR3 has 15 amino acids. Germline CDR1 is DFQATT and CDR2 is SNEGSKA (reference sequence). V was clipped by 2 bases and J by 3 bases; unmatched bases: 7. The CDR3 loop is CSARPGTGREETQYF. The CDR3 coding sequence is TGCAGTGCTAGACCTGGGACAGGGCGAGAAGAGACCCAGTACTTC.

The table lists this clone with a count of one. The chain joins TRBV20-1 to TRBJ1-2, with TRBD1 identical over 7 bases. The CDR3 sequence is 14 residues long. V lost 3 bases and J lost 3; bases outside the gene matches: 7. Germline V gives CDR1 DFQATT, CDR2 SNEGSKA (reference sequence). The CDR3 region is CSARTHGQDYGYTF. CDR3 sequence (DNA): TGCAGTGCTAGGACCCACGGACAGGACTATGGCTACACCTTC.

This clone was observed at least ten times. The genes are TRBV19 and TRBJ2-3, with D possibly being TRBD2 (5 bases). The CDR3 runs 16 residues. V lost 3 bases and J 2 bases, leaving 15 bases between the germline ends. Germline assignment: CDR1 LNHDA and CDR2 SQIVND (reference sequence). CDR3 in amino acids: CASSMGSGSFTDTQYF. For the CDR3, the DNA is TGTGCCAGTAGTATGGGGAGCGGCAGCTTCACAGATACGCAGTATTTT.

This clone is judged medium-sized. V usage is TRBV6-1 and J usage is TRBJ1-2; D may be TRBD1 (5 bases). The CDR3 is made up of 13 amino acids. Germline-derived CDR1 and CDR2 are MNHNS and SASEGT. The V and J ends lost 5 bases and 6 bases respectively, with 13 bases between them. For the CDR3, the DNA is TGTGCCAGCAGTTCCGGGACTCAGAATGGCTACACCTTC. The encoded protein is CASSSGTQNGYTF.

This clone was detected ten times or more. V is TRBV6-1 and J is TRBJ2-7; 7 bases line up with TRBD2. This CDR3 contains 15 residues. Germline V lookup: CDR1 MNHNS, CDR2 SASEGT. J was trimmed by 4 bases and V by 7 bases; bases with no gene match: 13. The CDR3 DNA reads as TGTGCCAGCATCAAGGCCTATCAAGCGGGGTACGAGCAGTACTTC. It yields the protein CASIKAYQAGYEQYF.

This sequence joins TRBV19 and TRBJ2-2; TRBD1 agrees at 10 bases. Trimming removed 5 bases from V and 7 bases from J; junction bases left unmatched: 10. CDR1 LNHDA and CDR2 SQIVND come from the germline V gene (reference sequence). This CDR3 is built from 16 residues. The CDR3 sequence: CASSPYRDRGDGELFF. The CDR3 DNA follows: TGTGCCAGTAGTCCTTACCGGGACAGGGGTGACGGGGAGCTGTTTTTT.

This clone is judged medium-sized. The V gene is TRBV20-1, the J gene TRBJ2-1; D gene ambiguous. The CDR3 consists of 14 residues. Trimming removed 7 bases from V and 5 bases from J, with 18 bases in between. The V gene's germline CDR1 is DFQATT and CDR2 SNEGSKA (reference sequence). In DNA form, the CDR3 reads TGCAGTGTCCGAACGGCAGTACATAACAATGAGCAGTTCTTC. Its protein is CSVRTAVHNNEQFF.

This chain uses TRBV20-1 with TRBJ1-4, with 9 bases matching TRBD1. CDR3 length equals 17 residues. Germline lookup yields CDR1 DFQATT and CDR2 SNEGSKA (reference sequence). The V and J ends lost 6 bases and 1 base, in that order; junction bases with no gene match: 12. Here the CDR3 reads CSARRPTGGGTNEKLFF. For the CDR3, the DNA is TGCAGTGCCCGGCGCCCGACAGGGGGAGGAACTAATGAAAAACTGTTTTTT.

This clone occurred many times. V usage is TRBV12-3 or TRBV12-4 and J usage is TRBJ2-1, with 7 bases lining up with TRBD1. The CDR3 has 14 residues. J gave up 3 bases and V 5 bases, and 4 bases lay outside the gene matches. The CDR3 region has the DNA TGTGCCAGCAGTCTGGGACAGTTCTACAATGAGCAGTTCTTC. Its translation: CASSLGQFYNEQFF.

This clone was found a few times. The chain recombines TRBV6-5 with TRBJ2-7; TRBD2 aligns across 9 bases. Looked up from germline, CDR1 is MNHEY and CDR2 is SVGAGI. After removal of 4 bases from V and 4 bases from J, the junction contained 11 bases not matched to a gene. The CDR3 loop spans 16 amino acids. Here the CDR3 DNA reads TGTGCCAGCAGTTTACCCCCACTAGCGGGTGGATACGAGCAGTACTTC. Its translation: CASSLPPLAGGYEQYF.

Details on this clone: This may stem from a read error, because a much larger clone lies one nucleotide away. This chain links TRBV7-9 with TRBJ1-1; D gene unclear. The germline CDR1 and CDR2 sequences are SEHNR and FQNEAQ (reference sequence). The CDR3 is 13 amino acids. DNA for the CDR3: TGTACCAGCAGCTTAGCCGCCCATACTGAAGCTTTCTTT. It encodes CTSSLAAHTEAFF.

V gene TRBV11-2 combines with J gene TRBJ1-4; D may be TRBD1 (5 bases). V dropped 5 bases and J dropped 0 bases, with 16 bases sitting between them. This CDR3 comprises 17 residues. Germline loops: CDR1 SGHAT, CDR2 FQNNGV. The chain's CDR3 is CASSESGLKATNEKLFF. The CDR3 DNA follows: TGTGCCAGCAGCGAGTCGGGACTCAAAGCAACTAATGAAAAACTGTTTTTT.

Worth noting for this clone: Germline and junction disagree at one end, which may indicate a read error. Distinct nucleotide sequences in the sample also encode this CDR3. This chain joins TRBV27 and TRBJ1-6; no firm D call. This CDR3 region has 13 residues. Per germline, CDR1 MNHEY and CDR2 SMNVEV (reference sequence). CDR3 amino acids: CASSSPGNSPLHF. CDR3 sequence (DNA): TGTGCCAGCAGTTCACCCGGTAATTCGCCCCTCCACTTT.

This clone is judged medium-sized. V and J are TRBV14 and TRBJ2-1; D not certain. The CDR3 is made up of 15 amino acids. The germline V gene has CDR1 SGHDN and CDR2 FVKESK. V gave up 3 bases and J gave up 0 bases, with 9 bases separating them. The CDR3 sequence: CASSHYSFSYNEQFF. The CDR3 nucleotides are TGTGCCAGCAGCCATTACTCTTTCTCCTACAATGAGCAGTTCTTC.

The sample holds a few counts of this clone. V and J are TRBV10-3 and TRBJ1-1; D is perhaps TRBD1 (6 bases). The germline V gene has CDR1 ENHRY and CDR2 SYGVKD. This CDR3 is built from 15 residues. V was pared by 10 bases and J by 2 bases, with 20 bases between. DNA of the CDR3: TGTGCCAACTCCGGGACAACCTTTTCTAACACTGAAGCTTTCTTT. Translated, it gives CANSGTTFSNTEAFF.

This clone was seen many times. The chain joins TRBV6-4 to TRBJ2-5, with 11 bases aligning to TRBD1. There are 15 residues in the CDR3. The germline CDR1 and CDR2 sequences are MRHNA and SNTAGT. The V segment lost 2 bases and the J segment 5 bases; nucleotides outside the gene matches: 4. CDR3 loop: CASSDHRDRGETQYF. DNA of the CDR3: TGTGCCAGCAGTGACCACCGGGACAGGGGGGAGACCCAGTACTTC.

The V and J genes are TRBV20-1 and TRBJ1-2; weak D call: TRBD1 (6 bases). From germline, CDR1 is DFQATT and CDR2 SNEGSKA (reference sequence). The length of the CDR3 is 13 residues. Trimming left V 8 bases short and J 4 bases short, with 17 bases between. In nucleotides, the CDR3 is TGCAGTTCCAGGGTAACAGGGACCTATGGCTACACCTTC. Amino acid sequence: CSSRVTGTYGYTF.